Below are 20 T cell receptor beta chains sequenced from a single sample in a study of blood T cell repertoires in COVID-19. Sequencing was performed with immunoSEQ multiplex PCR; in TCRdb, only in-frame clones are kept and a portion is missing. The sample lists 55,000 to 75,000 clones; about four fifths were seen once. The sample was peripheral blood. The origin of the receptors is a man between 65 and 85 years old with acute or convalescent COVID-19.

Note on this clone: The same CDR3 also results from other DNA sequences found in this sample. The chain is built from TRBV5-6 and TRBJ2-7; possibly TRBD1 for D (6 bases). Trimming left V 4 bases short and J 0 bases short, with 8 bases between. CDR1 SGHDT and CDR2 YYEEEE come from the germline V gene. The CDR3 is 13 amino acids. The CDR3 here is CASSLTGSYEQYF. CDR3 in DNA: TGTGCCAGCAGCCTGACAGGCTCCTACGAGCAGTACTTC.

The rearrangement links TRBV10-1 to TRBJ1-1, with TRBD1 matching over 9 bases. The CDR3 is 14 amino acids. Per germline, CDR1 WNHNN and CDR2 SYGVQD (reference sequence). With V trimmed by 2 bases and J by 11 bases, 9 bases remained unmatched. CDR3 DNA sequence: TGCGCCAGCAGTGAGGCACTCGGGACAGGGACGGCTTTCTTT. The encoded protein is CASSEALGTGTAFF.

The chain couples TRBV7-9 to TRBJ1-6; TRBD1 is a possible D gene (6 bases). CDR3 length: 14 amino acids. Trimming took 6 bases from V and 5 from J, leaving 11 bases between them. CDR1 and CDR2 (germline): SEHNR, FQNEAQ (reference sequence). The CDR3 bases are TGTGCCAGCAGTCTCAGGACAGATAATTCACCCCTCCACTTT. Protein product: CASSLRTDNSPLHF.

The chain carries TRBV4-1 and TRBJ2-2, with D perhaps TRBD1 (5 bases). CDR1 is MGHRA, CDR2 YSYEKL, per germline. The CDR3 is made up of 18 amino acids. V lost 0 bases and J 6 bases, leaving 20 bases between the germline ends. CDR3 amino acids: CASSQELVRGQPPGELFF. CDR3 sequence (DNA): TGCGCCAGCAGCCAAGAATTAGTAAGGGGCCAACCCCCCGGGGAGCTGTTTTTT.

V and J are TRBV28 and TRBJ1-3; D is uncertain. The CDR3 extends over 12 amino acids. CDR1 MDHEN and CDR2 SYDVKM come from the germline V gene. The V gene lost 7 bases and the J gene lost 0 bases, with 4 bases spanning the gap. In nucleotides, the CDR3 is TGTGCCAGCACTTACTCTGGAAACACCATATATTTT. This encodes CASTYSGNTIYF.

The J gene is TRBJ2-1, the V gene TRBV9; TRBD2 aligns across 8 bases. The CDR3 covers 15 residues. The J segment lost 4 bases and the V segment lost 0 bases, leaving 3 bases of the junction unmatched. Germline CDR1 is SGDLS and CDR2 is YYNGEE. DNA of the CDR3: TGTGCCAGCAGCGTAGTCCTAGCGGGTTACAATGAGCAGTTCTTC. Its protein is CASSVVLAGYNEQFF. Supplemented by reference TRBV9 and TRBJ2-1, the full variable domain reads DSGVTQTPKHLITATGQRVTLRCSPRSGDLSVYWYQQSLDQGLQFLIQYYNGEERAKGNILERFSAQQFPDLHSELNLSSLELGDSALYFCASSVVLAGYNEQFFGPGTRLTVL.

The CDR3: CASRGTTNYGYTF. For the CDR3, the DNA is TGTGCCAGCAGGGGGACTACTAACTATGGCTACACCTTC. This rearrangement joins TRBV6-5 to TRBJ1-2; maybe TRBD1 (5 bases). CDR1 and CDR2 from the germline V gene are MNHEY and SVGAGI. Deletions cut 6 bases from V and 0 bases from J, with 8 bases between. The CDR3 loop spans 13 amino acids.

The chain couples TRBV19 to TRBJ2-3; tentative D call: TRBD2 (6 bases). The CDR3 loop spans 16 amino acids. V was trimmed by 3 bases and J by 3 bases, leaving 16 bases between them. Germline V lookup: CDR1 LNHDA, CDR2 SQIVND (reference sequence). The CDR3 spells CASSMSRASATDTQYF. In DNA form, the CDR3 reads TGTGCCAGTAGTATGAGTAGGGCTAGCGCAACAGATACGCAGTATTTT.

This rearrangement joins TRBV10-1 to TRBJ2-3; 7 nucleotides align to TRBD2. The CDR3 extends over 18 amino acids. Trimming removed 0 bases from V and 0 bases from J; junction bases left unmatched: 9. Germline-derived CDR1 and CDR2 are WNHNN and SYGVQD (reference sequence). The CDR3: CASSESRAASGSTDTQYF. CDR3 DNA: TGCGCCAGCAGTGAGTCGCGGGCTGCTAGCGGAAGCACAGATACGCAGTATTTT.

Regarding this clone: The same CDR3 arises from other DNA sequences in this sample as well. The chain carries TRBV30 and TRBJ2-7, with TRBD1 matching over 9 bases. This CDR3 is 12 amino acids long. V shed 5 bases and J 2 bases; nucleotides not matched to a gene: 1. CDR1 is GTSNPN and CDR2 is SVGIG in the germline V gene (reference sequence). CDR3 bases: TGTGCCTGGGGGACAGGGCCCTACGAGCAGTACTTC. Translated: CAWGTGPYEQYF.

V is TRBV6-6 and J is TRBJ1-1; 8 positions agree with TRBD1. V was pared by 8 bases and J by 1 base, with 6 bases of the junction left unmatched. The CDR3 is 14 residues long. Germline V gene data show CDR1 as MNHNY and CDR2 as SVGAGI (reference sequence). The CDR3 region is CASRRGQGNTEAFF. CDR3 coding DNA: TGTGCCAGCCGCCGAGGACAGGGGAACACTGAAGCTTTCTTT.

The rearrangement joins TRBV9 to TRBJ2-5; 9 nucleotides line up with TRBD2. Losses at the gene ends were 2 bases for V and 4 bases for J; bases not matched to a gene: 12. CDR1 is SGDLS and CDR2 is YYNGEE in the germline V gene. This CDR3 region has 17 residues. The CDR3 is CASSVKAGTSPAETQYF. The CDR3, as DNA: TGTGCCAGCAGCGTGAAAGCCGGGACTAGCCCCGCAGAGACCCAGTACTTC.

The CDR3 DNA sequence: TGTGCCAGCAGTCGAACGGGACTTCGGGGGATTCAGGGAAGGAATCAGCCCCAGCATTTT. Protein: CASSRTGLRGIQGRNQPQHF. This chain joins TRBV2 and TRBJ1-5, with D possibly being TRBD1 (5 bases). Germline values: CDR1 SNHLY, CDR2 FYNNEI. The CDR3 runs 20 residues. Trimming took 5 bases from V and 4 from J, leaving 30 bases between them.

The chain uses TRBV7-3 and TRBJ2-7, with D perhaps matching TRBD1 (6 bases). The germline CDR1 and CDR2 sequences are SGHTA and FQGTGA. V lost 1 base, J lost 5 bases, and 9 bases lay in between. The CDR3 loop spans 13 amino acids. DNA of the CDR3: TGTGCCAGCAGCTTAAGTTACAGGGACGAGCAGTACTTC. It is translated as CASSLSYRDEQYF.

The chain carries TRBV28 and TRBJ2-7, with D perhaps TRBD1 (5 bases). Trimming cost V 6 bases and J 3 bases, with 12 bases left between them. This CDR3 is built from 13 residues. Germline loops: CDR1 MDHEN, CDR2 SYDVKM. The CDR3 sequence: CASRQDGYYEQYF. Here the CDR3 DNA reads TGTGCCAGCAGACAGGACGGATACTACGAGCAGTACTTC.

This chain joins TRBV28 and TRBJ1-2; 9 bases match TRBD1. Per the germline V gene, CDR1 is MDHEN and CDR2 is SYDVKM. The length of the CDR3 is 15 residues. Trimming took 2 bases from V and 4 from J; bases not matched to a gene: 5. The CDR3 bases are TGTGCCAGCAGTTTAAGTACAGGGGGCACCTATGGCTACACCTTC. It encodes CASSLSTGGTYGYTF.

This clone was seen only once. This chain connects TRBV29-1 to TRBJ2-3, with 13 bases aligning to TRBD2. The CDR3 spans 15 residues. The ends lost 3 bases at V and 2 bases at J; junction bases unmatched: 2. Germline CDR1 reads SQVTM; CDR2 reads ANQGSEA. The DNA for the CDR3 is TGCAGCGTTGACGGGACTAGCGGGAACACAGATACGCAGTATTTT. It is translated as CSVDGTSGNTDTQYF.

This chain joins TRBV5-1 and TRBJ1-1, with no clear D. CDR1 and CDR2 from the germline V gene are SGHRS and YFSETQ. V shed 1 base and J shed 3 bases, with 10 bases lying between them. The CDR3 sequence is 14 residues long. CDR3 nucleotides: TGCGCCAGCAGCTTGTACGGGGAGTACACTGAAGCTTTCTTT. It codes for CASSLYGEYTEAFF.

This chain joins TRBV7-2 and TRBJ2-3, with D possibly matching TRBD2 (5 bases). The ends were cut back, 5 bases at V and 2 bases at J, with 11 bases in the middle. The length of the CDR3 is 14 residues. Germline V CDR1 and CDR2: SGHTA, FQGNSA. CDR3 coding DNA: TGTGCCAGCAGCCCCGGGATTACCACAGATACGCAGTATTTT. As protein: CASSPGITTDTQYF.

The chain uses TRBV6-2 or TRBV6-3 and TRBJ1-2, with D tentatively TRBD1 (5 bases). Germline loops: CDR1 MNHEY, CDR2 SVGEGT. CDR3 size: 14 residues. V was pared by 6 bases and J by 5 bases, with 16 bases between. The CDR3 DNA reads TGTGCCAGCAGCCGGACCACAGGAGGGTATGGCTACACCTTC. Its translation is CASSRTTGGYGYTF.